The 5 T cell receptor beta chains below come from one sample, sequenced in a study of blood T cell repertoires in COVID-19. Data came from immunoSEQ multiplex PCR; TCRdb stores just in-frame clones and leaves some out. Altogether roughly 43,000 clones are present, around 85% being singletons, with the ten largest covering approximately 14%. The sequenced sample was peripheral blood. Receptors originate from a human donor in a cohort sampled during active COVID-19. The donor label of this sample is uncertain.

The rearrangement joins TRBV19 to TRBJ2-5, with 12 nucleotides matching TRBD2. CDR1 is LNHDA and CDR2 is SQIVND in the germline V gene (reference sequence). There are 15 residues in the CDR3. J lost 2 bases, V lost 6 bases, and 4 bases had no gene match. CDR3 sequence (DNA): TGTGCCAGTAGGGGGACTAGCGGGTTTCAAGAGACCCAGTACTTC. This gives the protein CASRGTSGFQETQYF.

This clone was recorded a few times. The chain combines TRBV24-1 with TRBJ1-1; D possibly corresponds to TRBD1 (6 bases). Trimming took off 7 bases at V and 5 bases at J, with 13 bases between the two ends. Germline V CDR1 and CDR2: KGHDR, SFDVKD. CDR3 length: 13 residues. The CDR3 nucleotides are TGTGCCACCAGACCCGGACAGTCAACTGAAGCTTTCTTT. It encodes CATRPGQSTEAFF.

The rearrangement uses TRBV2 and TRBJ2-5; no definite D call. Trimming took off 6 bases at V and 1 base at J, with 6 bases between the two ends. CDR1 is SNHLY, CDR2 FYNNEI, per germline. This CDR3 has 12 amino acids. CDR3 nucleotides: TGTGCCAGCAGGCTATCCCAAGAGACCCAGTACTTC. It yields the protein CASRLSQETQYF. Supplemented by reference TRBV2 and TRBJ2-5, the full variable domain reads EPEVTQTPSHQVTQMGQEVILRCVPISNHLYFYWYRQILGQKVEFLVSFYNNEISEKSEIFDDQFSVERPDGSNFTLKIRSTKLEDSAMYFCASRLSQETQYFGPGTRLLVL.

This clone came up once. The V gene is TRBV5-1, the J gene TRBJ1-1; tentatively, D is TRBD1 (6 bases). The V gene lost 2 bases and the J gene lost 1 base, with 9 bases spanning the gap. The CDR3 has 14 residues. Per the germline V gene, CDR1 is SGHRS and CDR2 is YFSETQ. The CDR3, as DNA: TGCGCCAGCAGCTTTGGACAGTCGAACACTGAAGCTTTCTTT. It translates to CASSFGQSNTEAFF.

This clone occurred once. The V and J genes are TRBV5-1 and TRBJ2-5; TRBD1 is a possible D gene (6 bases). CDR1 is SGHRS, CDR2 YFSETQ, per germline. Trimming removed 0 bases at V and 5 bases at J, with 11 bases between. The CDR3 is made up of 14 amino acids. In nucleotides, the CDR3 is TGCGCCAGCAGCTTGGGCCAGGGGAAGGAGACCCAGTACTTC. This translates into CASSLGQGKETQYF.